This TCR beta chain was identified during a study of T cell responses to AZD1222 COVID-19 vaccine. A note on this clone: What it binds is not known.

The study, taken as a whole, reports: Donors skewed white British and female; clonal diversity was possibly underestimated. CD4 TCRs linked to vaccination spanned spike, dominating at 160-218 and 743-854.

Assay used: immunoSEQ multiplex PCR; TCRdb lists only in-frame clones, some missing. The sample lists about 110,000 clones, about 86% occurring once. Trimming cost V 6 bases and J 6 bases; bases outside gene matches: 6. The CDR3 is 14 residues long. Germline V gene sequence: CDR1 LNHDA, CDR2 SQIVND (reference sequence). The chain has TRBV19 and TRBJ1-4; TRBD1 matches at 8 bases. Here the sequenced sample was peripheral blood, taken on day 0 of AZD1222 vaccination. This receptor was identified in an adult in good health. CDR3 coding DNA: TGTGCCAGTAGCCCAACAGGGGGAGATGAAAAACTGTTTTTT. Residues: CASSPTGGDEKLFF. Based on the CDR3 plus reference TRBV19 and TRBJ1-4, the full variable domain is DGGITQSPKYLFRKEGQNVTLSCEQNLNHDAMYWYRQDPGQGLRLIYYSQIVNDFQKGDIAEGYSVSREKKESFPLTVTSAQKNPTAFYLCASSPTGGDEKLFFGSGTQLSVL.